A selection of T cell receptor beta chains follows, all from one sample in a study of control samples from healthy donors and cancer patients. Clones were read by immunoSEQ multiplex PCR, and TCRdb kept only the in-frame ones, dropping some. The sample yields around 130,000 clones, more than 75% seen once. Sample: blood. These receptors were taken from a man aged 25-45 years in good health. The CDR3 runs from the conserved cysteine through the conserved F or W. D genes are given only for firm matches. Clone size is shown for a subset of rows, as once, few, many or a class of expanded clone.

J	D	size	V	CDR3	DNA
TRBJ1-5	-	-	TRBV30	CAWSRGTIDQPQHF	TGTGCCTGGAGTCGTGGGACAATCGATCAGCCCCAGCATTTT
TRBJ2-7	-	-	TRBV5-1	CASSLEAGRSEQYF	TGCGCCAGCAGCTTGGAAGCAGGGAGAAGCGAGCAGTACTTC
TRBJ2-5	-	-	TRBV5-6	CASSLVFQETQYF	TGTGCCAGCAGCTTGGTTTTCCAAGAGACCCAGTACTTC
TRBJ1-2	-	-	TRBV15	CATSSSDQYYGYTF	TGTGCCACCAGCAGCTCCGACCAATACTATGGCTACACCTTC
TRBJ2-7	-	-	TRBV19	CASSRSSGIYEQYF	TGTGCCAGTAGTCGGTCCTCGGGGATTTACGAGCAGTACTTC
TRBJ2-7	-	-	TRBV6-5	CASLRSGTNPYEQYF	TGTGCCAGCCTAAGGTCGGGAACAAACCCTTACGAGCAGTACTTC
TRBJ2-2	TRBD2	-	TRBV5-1	CASSAGLAGVTTGELFF	TGCGCCAGCAGCGCGGGACTAGCGGGGGTTACCACCGGGGAGCTGTTTTTT
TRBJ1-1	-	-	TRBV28	CASTGPGLNTEAFF	TGTGCCAGCACCGGGCCGGGGTTGAACACTGAAGCTTTCTTT
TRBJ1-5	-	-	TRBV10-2	CASGQNSNQPQHF	TGCGCCAGTGGACAGAATAGCAATCAGCCCCAGCATTTT
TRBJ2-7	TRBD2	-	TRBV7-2	CASSLVLAGGTNHEQYF	TGTGCCAGCAGCTTAGTACTAGCGGGGGGAACGAACCACGAGCAGTACTTC
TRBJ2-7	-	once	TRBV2	CASTSDSALSYEQYF	TGTGCCAGCACCTCGGACAGCGCTCTCTCCTACGAGCAGTACTTC
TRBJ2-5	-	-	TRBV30	CALGQRWRETQYF	TGTGCCTTAGGACAGCGGTGGAGGGAGACCCAGTACTTC
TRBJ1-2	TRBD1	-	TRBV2	CASSSQGANYGYTF	TGTGCCAGCAGCTCACAGGGGGCGAACTATGGCTACACCTTC
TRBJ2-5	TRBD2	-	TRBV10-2	CASSESNLGREVRRETQYF	TGCGCCAGCAGTGAGTCGAATCTAGGCCGGGAGGTGAGAAGAGAGACCCAGTACTTC
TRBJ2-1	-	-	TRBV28	CASSLGGQGMVRQFF	TGTGCCAGCAGTTTGGGGGGGCAGGGGATGGTAAGGCAGTTCTTC
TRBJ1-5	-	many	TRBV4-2	CASSQGADYSNQPQHF	TGTGCCAGCAGCCAGGGGGCAGACTATAGCAATCAGCCCCAGCATTTT
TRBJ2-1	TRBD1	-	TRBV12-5	CASGLTTGAYEQFF	TGTGCTAGTGGTTTGACGACAGGGGCCTATGAGCAGTTCTTC
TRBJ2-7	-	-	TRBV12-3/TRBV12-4	CASSLGGEDEQYF	TGTGCCAGCAGTTTAGGGGGAGAGGACGAGCAGTACTTC
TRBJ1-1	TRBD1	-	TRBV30	CAWSDDREMNTEAFF	TGTGCCTGGAGTGATGACAGGGAGATGAACACTGAAGCTTTCTTT
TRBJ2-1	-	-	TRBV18	CASSPDYTSDEQFF	TGTGCCAGCTCTCCGGACTATACCTCCGATGAGCAGTTCTTC
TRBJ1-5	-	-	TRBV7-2	CASSYRVGQPQHF	TGTGCCAGCAGTTACAGGGTGGGCCAGCCCCAGCATTTT
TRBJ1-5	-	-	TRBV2	CASSEVRREGQPQHF	TGTGCCAGCAGTGAAGTTCGCAGGGAAGGCCAGCCCCAGCATTTT
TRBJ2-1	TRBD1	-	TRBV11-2	CASTDEDRDFNEQFF	TGTGCCAGCACCGATGAGGACAGGGATTTTAATGAGCAGTTCTTC
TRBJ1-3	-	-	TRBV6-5	CASSPFGNTIYF	TGTGCCAGCAGCCCCTTCGGAAACACCATATATTTT
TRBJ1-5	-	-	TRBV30	CAWTRWGRGQPQHF	TGTGCCTGGACCCGGTGGGGGAGAGGTCAGCCCCAGCATTTT
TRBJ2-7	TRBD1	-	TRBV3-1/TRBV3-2	CASRRQGAVGEQYF	TGTGCCAGCAGGCGACAGGGGGCTGTGGGCGAGCAGTACTTC
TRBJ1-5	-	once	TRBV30	CAWNKGYSNQPQHF	TGTGCCTGGAATAAGGGATATAGCAATCAGCCCCAGCATTTT
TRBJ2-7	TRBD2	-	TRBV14	CASSLGLAGAEEQYF	TGTGCCAGCAGCCTGGGACTAGCGGGGGCGGAAGAGCAGTACTTC
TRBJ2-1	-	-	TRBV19	CASSIVSGYYNEQFF	TGTGCCAGTAGTATCGTCAGCGGGTACTACAATGAGCAGTTCTTC
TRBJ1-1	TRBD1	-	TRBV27	CASSLYPPGGTEAFF	TGTGCCAGCAGTTTGTACCCCCCAGGGGGCACTGAAGCTTTCTTT
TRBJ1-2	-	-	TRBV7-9	CASSLARGNDGYTF	TGTGCCAGCAGCTTAGCGCGAGGGAATGATGGCTACACCTTC
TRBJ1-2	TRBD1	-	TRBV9	CASSWPQGANYYGYTF	TGTGCCAGCAGCTGGCCCCAGGGGGCAAATTACTATGGCTACACCTTC
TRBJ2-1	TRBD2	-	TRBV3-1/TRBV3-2	CASSPRWLAVNNEQFF	TGTGCCAGCAGCCCACGGTGGCTAGCGGTTAACAATGAGCAGTTCTTC
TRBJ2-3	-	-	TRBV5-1	CASSQPETDTQYF	TGCGCCAGCAGCCAGCCCGAGACAGATACGCAGTATTTT
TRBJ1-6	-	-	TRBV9	CASSVAENSPLHF	TGTGCCAGCAGCGTAGCCGAGAATTCACCCCTCCACTTT
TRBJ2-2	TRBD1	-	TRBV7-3	CASSLNPGGDTGELFF	TGTGCCAGCAGCTTAAATCCAGGGGGCGACACCGGGGAGCTGTTTTTT
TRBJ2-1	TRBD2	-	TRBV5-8	CASSHLAGNEQFF	TGTGCCAGCAGCCATCTAGCGGGCAATGAGCAGTTCTTC
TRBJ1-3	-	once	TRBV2	CASSPQGNGNTIYF	TGTGCCAGCAGTCCTCAGGGTAATGGAAACACCATATATTTT
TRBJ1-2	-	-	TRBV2	CASRAGPDYTF	TGTGCCAGCAGAGCCGGGCCAGACTACACCTTC
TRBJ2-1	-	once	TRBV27	CASSPQGGEQFF	TGTGCCAGCAGTCCCCAGGGGGGCGAGCAGTTCTTC
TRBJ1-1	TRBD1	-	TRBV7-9	CASSYTGQEYAFF	TGTGCCAGCAGTTATACGGGACAGGAGTACGCTTTCTTT
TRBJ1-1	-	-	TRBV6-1	CASSEVGYTEAFF	TGTGCCAGCAGTGAAGTAGGCTACACTGAAGCTTTCTTT
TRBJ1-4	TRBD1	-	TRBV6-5	CASSYSPGGSNEKLFF	TGTGCCAGCAGTTACTCGCCAGGGGGCTCTAATGAAAAACTGTTTTTT
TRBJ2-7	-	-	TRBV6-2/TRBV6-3	CASSYRTPQGEQYF	TGTGCCAGCAGTTACCGAACACCACAGGGCGAGCAGTACTTC
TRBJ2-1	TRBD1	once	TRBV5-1	CASSLGHGTAYNEQFF	TGCGCCAGCAGCTTGGGCCACGGGACAGCTTACAATGAGCAGTTCTTC
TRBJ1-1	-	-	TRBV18	CASSQDGVVAEAFF	TGTGCCAGCTCACAGGACGGAGTAGTCGCTGAAGCTTTCTTT
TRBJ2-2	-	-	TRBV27	CASRMGLGELFF	TGTGCCAGCAGGATGGGTTTGGGGGAGCTGTTTTTT
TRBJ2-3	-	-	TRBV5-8	CASSSYGGFSTDTQYF	TGTGCCAGCAGCTCTTATGGGGGTTTTAGCACAGATACGCAGTATTTT
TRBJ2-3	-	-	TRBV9	CASGASSTDTQYF	TGTGCCAGCGGGGCCTCTAGCACAGATACGCAGTATTTT
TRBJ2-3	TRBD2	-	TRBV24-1	CATSDTGTSGGTDTQYF	TGTGCCACCAGTGACACAGGGACTAGCGGGGGCACAGATACGCAGTATTTT
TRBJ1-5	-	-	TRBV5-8	CASSVTRSQPQHF	TGTGCCAGCAGCGTGACGAGAAGTCAGCCCCAGCATTTT
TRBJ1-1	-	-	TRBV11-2	CASSPFMNTEAFF	TGTGCCAGCAGCCCTTTCATGAACACTGAAGCTTTCTTT
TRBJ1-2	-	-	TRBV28	CASSLWDGANGYTF	TGTGCCAGCAGTTTATGGGACGGGGCGAATGGCTACACCTTC
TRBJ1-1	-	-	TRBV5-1	CASSLASHMNTEAFF	TGCGCCAGCAGCTTGGCCAGTCACATGAACACTGAAGCTTTCTTT